This T cell receptor (beta chain) is from a study of blood T cell repertoires in COVID-19. About the study: COVID-19 samples from acute and convalescent phases originated in the United States, Italy and Spain.

In regard to this clone: The junction departs from the called germline gene at one end, perhaps through a read error.

The germline V gene has CDR1 LGHDT and CDR2 YNNKEL (reference sequence). The CDR3 totals 20 residues. Study processing details: Estimates of nucleated cell counts were drawn from the amplification of reference gene primers. Clones were sequenced by immunoSEQ multiplex PCR, and TCRdb holds only the in-frame ones, with some missing. D and trimming come from the DNA, and the V and J calls and clone size come from that table. Of 300,000 to 400,000 clones listed, approximately 89% are singletons. The sequenced material came from peripheral blood. The gene calls are TRBV3-1 (or the pseudogene TRBV3-2) and TRBJ2-2, with 8 bases identical to TRBD2. The source of this sequence is a woman aged 18-35 years who had recovered from COVID-19. CDR3 DNA: TGTGCCAGCAGCCAAGCCGGCCCCGGAAGGAGCGGGAGAGGACCCGGGGAGCTGCTTTTT. It translates to CASSQAGPGRSGRGPGELLF.